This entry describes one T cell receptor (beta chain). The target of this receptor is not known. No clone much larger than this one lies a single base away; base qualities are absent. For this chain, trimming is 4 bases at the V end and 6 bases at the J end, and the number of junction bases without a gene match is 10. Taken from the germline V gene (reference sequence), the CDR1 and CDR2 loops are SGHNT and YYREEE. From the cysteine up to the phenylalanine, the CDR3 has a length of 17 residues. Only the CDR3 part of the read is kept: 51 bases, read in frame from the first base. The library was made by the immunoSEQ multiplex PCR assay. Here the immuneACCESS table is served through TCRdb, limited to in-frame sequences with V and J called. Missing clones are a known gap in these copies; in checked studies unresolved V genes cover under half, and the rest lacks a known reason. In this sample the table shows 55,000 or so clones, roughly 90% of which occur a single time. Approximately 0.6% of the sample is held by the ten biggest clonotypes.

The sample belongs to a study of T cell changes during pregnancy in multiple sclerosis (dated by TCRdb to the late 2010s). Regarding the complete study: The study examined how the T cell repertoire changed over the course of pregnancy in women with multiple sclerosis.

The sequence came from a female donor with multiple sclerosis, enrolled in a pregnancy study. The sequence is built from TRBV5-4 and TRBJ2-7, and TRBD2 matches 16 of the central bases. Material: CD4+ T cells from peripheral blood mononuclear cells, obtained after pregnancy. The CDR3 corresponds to CASSLGTSGGVLGEQYF. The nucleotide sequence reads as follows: TGTGCCAGCAGCCTCGGGACTAGCGGGGGGGTGCTAGGCGAGCAGTACTTC.